The 10 T cell receptor beta chains reported below all come from one sample, sequenced in a study of blood T cell repertoires in COVID-19 (dated by TCRdb to about 2020). Library prep was done by the immunoSEQ multiplex PCR assay. TCRdb retrieved this table from immuneACCESS and kept in-frame rearrangements only. Not all clones are present; in checked studies, unresolved V genes account for under half, and no reason is known for the remainder. The sample contains fewer than 200,000 clones, almost 80% of them found a single time. Jointly, the top ten make up 17% of the sample. The source material was PBMCs or T cells enriched from blood (not recorded which). These receptors all come from a woman between 45 and 60 years old who had recovered from COVID-19.

The chain is built from TRBV18 and TRBJ2-2; D gene unclear. V gave up 3 bases and J gave up 3 bases, with 5 bases separating them. Germline assignment: CDR1 KGHSH and CDR2 LQKENI. The CDR3 runs to 13 residues. The CDR3 DNA reads as TGTGCCAGCTCACCGCAGGACACCGGGGAGCTGTTTTTT. Residues: CASSPQDTGELFF.

This rearrangement joins TRBV28 to TRBJ2-7, with 8 nucleotides matching TRBD2. This CDR3 is built from 16 residues. CDR1 is MDHEN and CDR2 is SYDVKM in the germline V gene. J gave up 4 bases and V 5 bases, and 13 bases lay outside the gene matches. CDR3 in DNA: TGTGCCAGCAGTACCCCCGGGGGGGGCGTCGGGTACGAGCAGTACTTC. It encodes CASSTPGGGVGYEQYF.

V is TRBV19 and J is TRBJ2-4; no firm D call. The germline V and J ends were trimmed by 6 bases and 0 bases, with 12 bases remaining between them. This CDR3 is 15 amino acids long. The germline gives CDR1 LNHDA, CDR2 SQIVND (reference sequence). The CDR3 here is CASSPRDLAKNIQYF. The CDR3 DNA sequence: TGTGCCAGTAGCCCCCGAGACTTAGCCAAAAACATTCAGTACTTC. Full variable domain (outside the CDR3, taken from reference TRBV19 and TRBJ2-4): DGGITQSPKYLFRKEGQNVTLSCEQNLNHDAMYWYRQDPGQGLRLIYYSQIVNDFQKGDIAEGYSVSREKKESFPLTVTSAQKNPTAFYLCASSPRDLAKNIQYFGAGTRLSVL.

The chain uses TRBV5-8 and TRBJ2-2; the match to TRBD1 covers 10 bases. The CDR3 is 16 residues long. Looked up from germline, CDR1 is SGHTS and CDR2 is YDEGEE. Unmatched junction bases numbered 2, after V lost 3 bases and J lost 0 bases. The CDR3 sequence: CASSWDRGSNTGELFF. In DNA, the CDR3 is TGTGCCAGCAGCTGGGACAGGGGATCGAACACCGGGGAGCTGTTTTTT.

This clone came up once. This chain uses TRBV19 with TRBJ2-6; 10 positions agree with TRBD1. The germline V gene encodes CDR1 LNHDA and CDR2 SQIVND (reference sequence). The CDR3 has 15 amino acids. The V gene end was trimmed by 9 bases and the J gene end by 1 base; junction bases not matched to a gene: 3. CDR3 protein: CASRDRGSGANVLTF. In nucleotides, the CDR3 is TGTGCCAGCCGGGACAGGGGATCTGGGGCCAACGTCCTGACTTTC. The entire variable domain, with the rest obtained from reference TRBV19 and TRBJ2-6, is as follows: DGGITQSPKYLFRKEGQNVTLSCEQNLNHDAMYWYRQDPGQGLRLIYYSQIVNDFQKGDIAEGYSVSREKKESFPLTVTSAQKNPTAFYLCASRDRGSGANVLTFGAGSRLTVL.

The chain carries TRBV19 and TRBJ2-2; 12 nucleotides match TRBD1. CDR1 is LNHDA and CDR2 is SQIVND in the germline V gene (reference sequence). The CDR3 totals 15 residues. Trimming cost V 9 bases and J 7 bases; bases outside gene matches: 9. CDR3 bases: TGTGCCAGCCTCGTGGGACAGGGGGCAAGCGGGGAGCTGTTTTTT. Translation: CASLVGQGASGELFF.

The gene calls are TRBV6-5 and TRBJ2-1; D might be TRBD2 (5 bases). V was pared by 7 bases and J by 15 bases, with 25 bases between. CDR1 is MNHEY and CDR2 is SVGAGI in the germline V gene. CDR3 length equals 14 residues. The CDR3 DNA reads as TGTGCCAGCAAAACCCCCTTACAAGGACTGGGTTGGTTCTTC. Protein product: CASKTPLQGLGWFF.

The chain couples TRBV5-8 to TRBJ1-1; TRBD1 matches at 7 bases. The ends lost 0 bases at V and 3 bases at J; junction bases unmatched: 5. The CDR3 sequence is 15 residues long. From germline, CDR1 is SGHTS and CDR2 YDEGEE. The chain's CDR3 is CASSLVRGRHTEAFF. The CDR3 DNA follows: TGTGCCAGCAGCTTGGTTAGGGGGCGTCACACTGAAGCTTTCTTT.

The sample holds a few counts of this clone. The chain uses TRBV11-2 and TRBJ2-2; D not certain. The V end was cut by 5 bases, the J end by 4 bases, with 8 bases between. The germline V gene encodes CDR1 SGHAT and CDR2 FQNNGV. The CDR3 covers 13 residues. The CDR3 spells CASSKTLTGELFF. CDR3 sequence (DNA): TGTGCCAGCAGCAAGACTCTCACCGGGGAGCTGTTTTTT.

The rearrangement joins TRBV25-1 to TRBJ2-3, with D possibly matching TRBD1 (6 bases). Germline lookup yields CDR1 MGHDK and CDR2 SYGVNS. With 5 bases removed from V and 4 bases from J, the gap between germline ends came to 16 bases. The CDR3 totals 15 residues. The CDR3 DNA reads TGTGCCAGCAGTTTAGGGGGAGCATCCGCAGATACGCAGTATTTT. This sequence encodes CASSLGGASADTQYF.